Reported below is one TCR beta chain. CDR3 length equals 22 residues. With V trimmed by 1 base and J by 0 bases, 17 bases remained unmatched. The source of the sample is a study of blood T cell repertoires in COVID-19. Method: immunoSEQ multiplex PCR; TCRdb's copy keeps in-frame clones and lacks some. The repertoire holds 200,000 to 250,000 clones, with about 90% as singletons. The chain couples TRBV23-1 to TRBJ2-5; 13 nucleotides line up with TRBD2. TRBV23-1 is placed among ORFs of uncertain function. Sequencing was carried out using PBMCs or T cells enriched from blood (not recorded which). The clonotype was recovered from a woman between 50 and 59 years old with acute COVID-19. The CDR3 protein is CASSQFPYRTSGSLGYQETQYF. The CDR3 coding sequence is TGCGCCAGCAGTCAATTCCCCTACAGGACTAGCGGGAGTTTAGGGTACCAAGAGACCCAGTACTTC.